Listed here are 2 T cell receptor beta chains from one sample, sequenced in a study of OX40 agonist ivuxolimab in advanced cancers. Generated by immunoSEQ multiplex PCR, the TCRdb table keeps only in-frame clones and is missing some. The data show some 96,000 clones, approximately 80% seen once. Sequenced material: CD4+ or CD8+ T cells sorted from blood, taken in a trial of the OX40 agonist ivuxolimab. The receptors were gathered from an adult with an advanced solid tumor such as melanoma, head and neck, liver or kidney cancer.

The chain couples TRBV12-5 to TRBJ2-1; the D gene is possibly TRBD1 (5 bases). The germline V gene has CDR1 LGHNT and CDR2 FRNRAP. Trimming shortened V by 2 bases and J by 0 bases, and 11 bases separated the two germline ends. This CDR3 has 16 amino acids. The CDR3, as DNA: TGTGCTAGTGGTTTGTTTACCCAGGGCTCCTACAATGAGCAGTTCTTC. Its protein product is CASGLFTQGSYNEQFF.

In this sample, this clone turned up once. Sequence at one end of the junction differs from germline and may be a read error. The gene calls are TRBV7-2 and TRBJ1-2, with 9 bases fitting TRBD1. The CDR3 loop spans 17 amino acids. The germline gives CDR1 SGHTA, CDR2 FQGNSA. In DNA, the CDR3 is TGTGCCAGCAGCTTAGAGGGGACAGGGAAGGCTAAGTATGGCTACACCTTC. It yields the protein CASSLEGTGKAKYGYTF.